These 24 T cell receptor beta chains were all obtained from the same sample, sequenced in a study of blood T cell repertoires in COVID-19. Libraries were prepared by immunoSEQ multiplex PCR; TCRdb keeps only in-frame clonotypes and omits some of them. Of 110,000 or so clones detected, approximately 80% appear once; the ten largest clones hold 9.5% to 13%. Sequencing input: peripheral blood. The receptors originated from a human donor in a cohort sampled during active COVID-19.

This chain links TRBV5-1 with TRBJ2-5, with TRBD1 matching 11 bases. The CDR3 is made up of 17 amino acids. CDR1 SGHRS and CDR2 YFSETQ come from the germline V gene. The V and J ends lost 3 bases and 1 base, in that order; junction bases with no gene match: 8. The DNA for the CDR3 is TGCGCCAGCAGCTCTTTAATCGGGACAGGGGGCCAAGAGACCCAGTACTTC. It translates to CASSSLIGTGGQETQYF.

Points on this clone: The junction shows a germline mismatch at one end, possibly a read error. The chain links TRBV5-4 to TRBJ2-3; TRBD1 aligns across 7 bases. Per germline, CDR1 SGHNT and CDR2 YYREEE (reference sequence). The CDR3 covers 16 residues. For the CDR3, the DNA is TGTACCAGCAGCTCGGGACAGATGACTAGCACAGATACGCAGTATTTT. This encodes CTSSSGQMTSTDTQYF.

The chain has TRBV5-1 and TRBJ2-5, with 12 bases that match TRBD2. From germline, CDR1 is SGHRS and CDR2 YFSETQ. The ends lost 4 bases at V and 2 bases at J; junction bases unmatched: 0. The CDR3 is 14 amino acids. The CDR3 loop is CASSLAGGQETQYF. The DNA for the CDR3 is TGCGCCAGCAGCCTAGCGGGGGGGCAAGAGACCCAGTACTTC.

The gene calls are TRBV12-3 or TRBV12-4 and TRBJ1-3; no firm D call. The CDR3 is made up of 13 amino acids. The V gene lost 6 bases and the J gene lost 0 bases, with 6 bases spanning the gap. CDR3 coding DNA: TGTGCCAGCAGCCGACTCTCTGGAAACACCATATATTTT. Its protein product is CASSRLSGNTIYF.

The rearrangement links TRBV19 to TRBJ1-3; possible D gene TRBD1, 5 bases. The CDR3 loop spans 16 amino acids. Trimming shortened V by 7 bases and J by 2 bases, and 18 bases separated the two germline ends. Germline V gene lookup returns CDR1 LNHDA and CDR2 SQIVND (reference sequence). Here the CDR3 reads CASNSPRVGAGNTIYF. The CDR3 region has the DNA TGTGCCAGTAACTCCCCCAGGGTAGGGGCTGGAAACACCATATATTTT.

The J gene is TRBJ2-7, the V gene TRBV29-1; D might be TRBD1 (6 bases). V dropped 7 bases and J dropped 3 bases, with 10 bases sitting between them. Germline-derived CDR1 and CDR2 are SQVTM and ANQGSEA. CDR3 length equals 11 residues. CDR3 protein: CSASGDYEQYF. CDR3 bases: TGCAGCGCCTCAGGGGACTACGAGCAGTACTTC.

The J gene is TRBJ2-3, the V gene TRBV6-1; D call uncertain. Deletions cut 1 base from V and 2 bases from J, with 7 bases between. The germline CDR1 and CDR2 sequences are MNHNS and SASEGT. The CDR3 extends over 14 amino acids. This CDR3 is CASSEGRFTDTQYF. CDR3 DNA: TGTGCCAGCAGTGAAGGGCGGTTCACAGATACGCAGTATTTT.

This sequence joins TRBV6-5 and TRBJ2-7, with TRBD1 identical over 8 bases. CDR3 length: 12 residues. V lost 6 bases to trimming and J lost 2 bases; unmatched junction nucleotides: 0. Germline CDR1 is MNHEY and CDR2 is SVGAGI. CDR3 sequence (DNA): TGTGCCAGCAGCAGGGGGCCCTACGAGCAGTACTTC. Protein product: CASSRGPYEQYF.

The rearrangement links TRBV6-5 to TRBJ1-3; D call uncertain. V lost 7 bases and J 4 bases, leaving 8 bases between the germline ends. The CDR3 contains 12 residues. Germline CDR1 and CDR2: MNHEY and SVGAGI. The CDR3 DNA reads as TGTGCCAGCATGCCACAGGGAAACACCATATATTTT. Protein product: CASMPQGNTIYF.

As to this clone: A much larger clone is a single base away; this may be a read error. The chain uses TRBV7-2 and TRBJ2-2; unclear D gene. V lost 5 bases and J 3 bases, leaving 4 bases between the germline ends. Germline lookup yields CDR1 SGHTA and CDR2 FQGNSA. CDR3 size: 12 residues. The CDR3 DNA is TGTGCCAGCAGCCATGACACCGGGGAGCTGTTTTTT. It translates to CASSHDTGELFF.

This clone was seen once. CDR3 nucleotides: TGTGCCAGCAGTTTAATCTTCGGGGGGTCCCGGGAAGATACGCAGTATTTT. This gives the protein CASSLIFGGSREDTQYF. This chain connects TRBV27 to TRBJ2-3; 7 bases line up with TRBD2. The CDR3 runs 17 residues. Germline assignment: CDR1 MNHEY and CDR2 SMNVEV (reference sequence). Trimming removed 2 bases from V and 5 bases from J; junction bases left unmatched: 13.

This clone was seen only a few times. This rearrangement joins TRBV2 to TRBJ1-4; 9 nucleotides agree with TRBD1. Trimming at V came to 6 bases and at J to 8 bases, leaving 4 bases not matched to a gene. The CDR3 extends over 13 amino acids. Germline assignment: CDR1 SNHLY and CDR2 FYNNEI. The CDR3 here is CASSGQGREKLFF. CDR3 bases: TGTGCCAGCAGCGGACAGGGGAGAGAAAAACTGTTTTTT.

This clone appeared a few times. This rearrangement joins TRBV7-2 to TRBJ2-5, with a possible D match to TRBD2 (7 bases). V dropped 8 bases and J dropped 4 bases, with 20 bases sitting between them. CDR1 and CDR2 (germline): SGHTA, FQGNSA. The CDR3 loop spans 15 amino acids. The CDR3 protein is CASGLQGSGAETQYF. DNA for the CDR3: TGTGCCAGCGGGCTGCAGGGGAGCGGGGCAGAGACCCAGTACTTC.

The chain recombines TRBV9 with TRBJ2-7; 13 nucleotides match TRBD2. The germline gives CDR1 SGDLS, CDR2 YYNGEE. The CDR3 covers 15 residues. The trim removed 0 bases at V and 5 bases at J, leaving 2 bases unmatched. This chain's CDR3 is CASSVELAGGDEQYF. CDR3 nucleotide sequence: TGTGCCAGCAGCGTAGAACTAGCGGGGGGGGACGAGCAGTACTTC. Full variable domain (rest looked up from reference TRBV9 and TRBJ2-7): DSGVTQTPKHLITATGQRVTLRCSPRSGDLSVYWYQQSLDQGLQFLIQYYNGEERAKGNILERFSAQQFPDLHSELNLSSLELGDSALYFCASSVELAGGDEQYFGPGTRLTVT.

The rearrangement links TRBV11-3 to TRBJ2-3, with a tentative D call TRBD1 (5 bases). Trimming cost V 4 bases and J 3 bases, with 14 bases left between them. There are 15 residues in the CDR3. Germline V gene sequence: CDR1 SGHNT, CDR2 YENEEA. CDR3 region: CASSSAPRQTDTQYF. The CDR3 region has the DNA TGTGCCAGCAGCTCAGCCCCCCGACAGACAGATACGCAGTATTTT.

The chain couples TRBV28 to TRBJ1-2; tentative D call: TRBD1 (5 bases). Germline V gene sequence: CDR1 MDHEN, CDR2 SYDVKM. This CDR3 region has 18 residues. V was pared by 3 bases and J by 3 bases, with 23 bases between. The CDR3, as DNA: TGTGCCAGCAGTTTCTACCCGATTGGGCCGGACAAGGACTATGGCTACACCTTC. The encoded protein is CASSFYPIGPDKDYGYTF.

V usage is TRBV18 and J usage is TRBJ2-2; 7 bases line up with TRBD2. The CDR3 totals 18 residues. Germline CDR1 reads KGHSH; CDR2 reads LQKENI. After removal of 3 bases from V and 3 bases from J, the junction contained 13 bases not matched to a gene. CDR3 in DNA: TGTGCCAGCTCACCGAGACAGTTGGCGGGGGTAGACACCGGGGAGCTGTTTTTT. Its protein product is CASSPRQLAGVDTGELFF.

This CDR3 reads CASSRTSGSYEQYF. As DNA, the CDR3 is TGTGCCAGCAGTCGGACTAGCGGATCCTACGAGCAGTACTTC. The chain joins TRBV5-4 to TRBJ2-7; 10 nucleotides match TRBD2. The CDR3 loop spans 14 amino acids. With V trimmed by 5 bases and J by 1 base, 3 bases remained unmatched. Germline V gives CDR1 SGHNT, CDR2 YYREEE (reference sequence).

This clone appeared once. The gene calls are TRBV19 and TRBJ2-4; maybe TRBD1 (5 bases). The CDR3 has 15 amino acids. V gave up 7 bases and J gave up 1 base, with 14 bases separating them. Germline V lookup: CDR1 LNHDA, CDR2 SQIVND (reference sequence). Written as DNA, the CDR3 is TGTGCCAGTACAAGGGGCCCCGGGGCCAAAAACATTCAGTACTTC. Residues: CASTRGPGAKNIQYF.

This clone was seen only once. The chain carries TRBV6-1 and TRBJ1-2, with TRBD1 identical over 8 bases. Germline CDR1 reads MNHNS; CDR2 reads SASEGT. V gave up 1 base and J gave up 5 bases; unmatched junction bases: 9. The CDR3 is 16 residues long. This CDR3 is CASSEGRDRSFYGYTF. CDR3 DNA: TGTGCCAGCAGTGAAGGGAGGGACAGGAGTTTTTATGGCTACACCTTC.

The V call is TRBV4-1, the J call TRBJ2-7; 7 bases match TRBD1. V lost 4 bases, J lost 2 bases, and 5 bases stayed unmatched. Per the germline V gene, CDR1 is MGHRA and CDR2 is YSYEKL. There are 14 residues in the CDR3. DNA of the CDR3: TGCGCCAGCAGCCCTCTCGGGACAGCCTACGAGCAGTACTTC. It encodes CASSPLGTAYEQYF.

The gene calls are TRBV4-2 and TRBJ2-1; tentative D call: TRBD2 (6 bases). The germline V gene has CDR1 LGHNA and CDR2 YNFKEQ. V was clipped by 1 base and J by 5 bases, with 21 bases between them. This CDR3 region has 18 residues. In DNA form, the CDR3 reads TGTGCCAGCAGCCAAGCCATGGGCTACGGGACTTGGAACAATGAGCAGTTCTTC. As protein: CASSQAMGYGTWNNEQFF.

This clone was seen just once. The chain links TRBV6-1 to TRBJ1-2, with D maybe TRBD1 (6 bases). V was clipped by 3 bases and J by 4 bases, with 12 bases between them. The CDR3 sequence is 14 residues long. CDR1 is MNHNS and CDR2 is SASEGT in the germline V gene. The DNA of the CDR3 is TGTGCCAGCAGTGAGCAGGGGAAGGGCTATGGCTACACCTTC. Its translation: CASSEQGKGYGYTF.

This clone is medium-sized in the sample. The chain combines TRBV27 with TRBJ2-7; TRBD1 agrees at 9 bases. CDR3 size: 14 residues. J gave up 7 bases and V 6 bases, and 10 bases lay outside the gene matches. CDR1 and CDR2 from the germline V gene are MNHEY and SMNVEV (reference sequence). The CDR3 DNA follows: TGTGCCAGCAGGCCCACAGGGGGCCGGGGGGAGCAGTACTTC. This encodes CASRPTGGRGEQYF.